Shown below are 13 T cell receptor beta chains from a single sample sequenced in a study of regulatory T cells in long-lasting Graves disease. Time point noted: persistent/refractory GD, antithyroid drugs over 5 years with positive TRAb. From RNA extracted from PBMCs, the TCR library was made. Construction of the TCR beta libraries employed iRepertoire HTBI primers in conjunction with Arm-PCR of CDR3 regions. TCRdb used MiXCR to reprocess the multiplex PCR reads, holding one entry per CDR3 protein. The sample has roughly 400,000 distinct CDR3 sequences; less than 25% are singletons. Sequencing used peripheral blood mononuclear cells (PBMCs), obtained when the disease was refractory, from a patient treated with antithyroid drugs. These TCRs come from a female donor with Graves disease.

In this sample, this clonotype turned up many times. This chain connects TRBV7-2 to TRBJ2-5; possibly TRBD1 or TRBD2 for D (5 bases each). The V end lost 4 bases, the J end lost 5 bases, and 14 bases lay between the germline ends. Germline V lookup: CDR1 SGHTA, CDR2 FQGNSA. This CDR3 spans 14 amino acids. The DNA of the CDR3 is TGTGCCAGCAGCTCCCCCCCGGGACGGGAGACCCAGTACTTC. This codes for CASSSPPGRETQYF.

There are many counts of this clonotype. This chain connects TRBV7-2 to TRBJ2-5, with 10 bases matching TRBD2. CDR1 SGHTA and CDR2 FQGNSA come from the germline V gene. The CDR3 spans 17 residues. With 5 bases clipped from V and 1 base from J, the junction kept 10 bases outside the gene matches. CDR3 bases: TGTGCCAGCAGCCGAGACCAACTAGCGGGATCCCAAGAGACCCAGTACTTC. As protein: CASSRDQLAGSQETQYF.

This clonotype was seen many times. This sequence joins TRBV28 and TRBJ1-5; D is unclear. This CDR3 has 13 residues. Germline CDR1 and CDR2: MDHEN and SYDVKM. Trimming took off 6 bases at V and 4 bases at J, with 10 bases between the two ends. CDR3 sequence: CASSPISNQPQHF. Written as DNA, the CDR3 is TGTGCCAGCAGCCCAATTTCGAATCAGCCCCAGCATTTT.

This clonotype occurred many times. The J gene is TRBJ2-7, the V gene TRBV6-2 or TRBV6-3, with TRBD2 matching 7 bases. From germline, CDR1 is MNHEY and CDR2 SVGEGT. V dropped 7 bases and J dropped 2; count of bases not matched to a gene: 11. The CDR3 runs to 15 residues. CDR3 amino acids: CASTDRAGTTYEQYF. The DNA of the CDR3 is TGTGCCAGCACGGACCGGGCCGGGACTACCTACGAGCAGTACTTC.

The CDR3 protein is CASSGKGTSVTYEQYF. CDR3 nucleotide sequence: TGTGCCAGCAGCGGAAAAGGGACAAGTGTGACCTACGAGCAGTACTTC. This sequence joins TRBV7-2 and TRBJ2-5, with D possibly matching TRBD1 (6 bases). The J call is in doubt because the DNA end fits TRBJ2-7 better. Per germline, CDR1 SGHTA and CDR2 FQGNSA. This CDR3 has 16 amino acids.

The chain uses TRBV6-1 and TRBJ1-6; maybe TRBD1 (5 bases). CDR3 length: 15 amino acids. Trimming stripped 6 bases from V and 8 bases from J, with 17 bases between. Germline CDR1 MNHNS, CDR2 SASEGT. The CDR3 DNA reads TGTGCCAGCAGCTACACCCGATCGGGGGATTCACCCCTCCACTTT. Translated, it gives CASSYTRSGDSPLHF.

This clonotype appeared many times. This chain connects TRBV29-1 to TRBJ2-7; TRBD1 matches 8 bases. There are 11 residues in the CDR3. Germline lookup yields CDR1 SQVTM and CDR2 ANQGSEA. V was clipped by 6 bases and J by 5 bases; unmatched bases: 3. CDR3 sequence reads: CSVDRGDEQYF. The CDR3 DNA is TGCAGCGTCGACAGGGGCGACGAGCAGTACTTC.

This clonotype was detected a few times. The V gene is TRBV20-1, the J gene TRBJ1-2; possibly TRBD1 for D (6 bases). The CDR3 sequence is 13 residues long. V lost 0 bases and J 7 bases, leaving 12 bases between the germline ends. Germline V gene sequence: CDR1 DFQATT, CDR2 SNEGSKA (reference sequence). The CDR3: CSARDQQGGGYTF. The DNA for the CDR3 is TGCAGTGCTAGAGATCAACAGGGAGGTGGCTACACCTTC.

Worth noting for this clonotype: A read error may account for a junction end that differs from germline. The CDR3, as DNA: TGTGCCAGCAGCCCAGCGGACCAAGAGACCCGGTACTTC. Translating gives CASSPADQETRYF. This chain connects TRBV7-9 to TRBJ2-5; possible D gene TRBD2, 5 bases. CDR1 and CDR2 from the germline V gene are SEHNR and FQNEAQ (reference sequence). The CDR3 length is 13 residues. The variable domain in full, completed from reference TRBV7-9 and TRBJ2-5, reads DTGVSQNPRHKITKRGQNVTFRCDPISEHNRLYWYRQTLGQGPEFLTYFQNEAQLEKSRLLSDRFSAERPKGSFSTLEIQRTEQGDSAMYLCASSPADQETRYFGPGTRLLVL.

This clonotype was recorded a few times. The chain carries TRBV11-2 and TRBJ2-3, with 14 bases aligning to TRBD2. CDR3 size: 17 residues. The V segment lost 1 base and the J segment 0 bases; nucleotides outside the gene matches: 0. The germline V gene encodes CDR1 SGHAT and CDR2 FQNNGV. Here the CDR3 reads CASSLGLAGGSTDTQYF. In DNA form, the CDR3 reads TGTGCCAGCAGCTTAGGACTAGCGGGAGGGAGCACAGATACGCAGTATTTT.

V is TRBV6-2 or TRBV6-3 and J is TRBJ2-7; 9 positions agree with TRBD2. The CDR3 extends over 18 amino acids. From germline, CDR1 is MNHEY and CDR2 SVGEGT. Trimming cost V 2 bases and J 6 bases; bases outside gene matches: 17. CDR3 bases: TGTGCCAGCAGTTACGAGTGGGCTAGCGGGACCGGGGGGGGCGAGCAGTACTTC. Residues: CASSYEWASGTGGGEQYF.

About this clonotype: The junction departs from the called germline gene at one end, perhaps through a read error. The chain joins TRBV20-1 to TRBJ2-7; no reliable D call. Germline loops: CDR1 DFQATT, CDR2 SNEGSKA (reference sequence). The CDR3 covers 12 residues. CDR3: CSAGDNDYEQYF. In nucleotides, the CDR3 is TGCAGTGCTGGAGACAACGACTACGAGCAGTACTTC.

V gene TRBV14 combines with J gene TRBJ2-5, with 7 positions matching TRBD1. With V trimmed by 5 bases and J by 1 base, 10 bases remained unmatched. The CDR3 sequence is 16 residues long. Germline loops: CDR1 SGHDN, CDR2 FVKESK. CDR3 protein: CASSEKPGTAQETQYF. CDR3 DNA sequence: TGTGCCAGCAGCGAAAAACCGGGGACAGCCCAAGAGACCCAGTACTTC.